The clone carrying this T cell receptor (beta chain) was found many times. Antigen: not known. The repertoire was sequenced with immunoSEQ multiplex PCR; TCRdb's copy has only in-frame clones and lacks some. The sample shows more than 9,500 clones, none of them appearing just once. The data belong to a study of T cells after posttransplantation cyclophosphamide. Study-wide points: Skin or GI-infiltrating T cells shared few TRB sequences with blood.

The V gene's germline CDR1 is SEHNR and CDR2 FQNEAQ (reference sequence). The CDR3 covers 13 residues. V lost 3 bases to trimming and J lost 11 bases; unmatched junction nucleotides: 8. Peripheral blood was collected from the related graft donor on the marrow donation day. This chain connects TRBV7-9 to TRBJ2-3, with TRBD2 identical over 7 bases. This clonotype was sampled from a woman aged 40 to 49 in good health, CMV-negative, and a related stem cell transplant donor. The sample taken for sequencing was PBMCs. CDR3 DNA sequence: TGTGCCAGCAGCTTGGTAAGCGGGACCGGGCAGTATTTT. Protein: CASSLVSGTGQYF.